Reported below is one T cell receptor beta chain. Its cognate antigen is unknown. The germline CDR1 and CDR2 sequences are MGHDK and SYGVNS. Trimming removed 5 bases at V and 2 bases at J, with 7 bases between. The CDR3 consists of 12 residues. Only in-frame clones appear in the TCRdb table, and some are missing; sequencing was by immunoSEQ multiplex PCR. There are about 15,000 clones in the sample; 85% to 90% occur only once, and approximately 2.8% lies in the top ten. The data are from a study of T cell clonotyping in hematopoietic cell transplantation. The study, taken as a whole, reports: Without cell sorting, CD4 versus CD8 contributions remain unresolved. Few recipient clonotypes overlapped donors; over 95% were de novo at given depth. After transplant, recipient diversity fell while pathologically expanded clonotypes grew through day 180. Graft donor and pretransplant recipient Inverse Simpson Index values predicted broader posttransplant TCR diversity.

The sequenced material came from peripheral blood mononuclear cells. J is TRBJ2-7 and V is TRBV25-1; D not certain. The TCR sequence derives from a man aged 50 or older in good health. Some clones in this sample may be carry-over from other donors' samples. CDR3 DNA sequence: TGTGCCAGCAGTCCCGGAACCTACGAGCAGTACTTC. It encodes CASSPGTYEQYF.